What follows are 17 T cell receptor beta chains derived from one specimen sequenced in a study of CD4+ T cells in melanoma. Only in-frame clones appear in the TCRdb table, and some are missing; sequencing was by immunoSEQ multiplex PCR. The sample includes about 110,000 clones, approximately 90% of them seen just once. The source material was peripheral blood. These receptors were taken from a human donor with melanoma.

The V call is TRBV6-4, the J call TRBJ2-7, with TRBD1 matching over 10 bases. Germline V lookup: CDR1 MRHNA, CDR2 SNTAGT. V dropped 5 bases and J dropped 1; count of bases not matched to a gene: 5. The CDR3 runs 15 residues. The CDR3 DNA is TGTGCCAGCAGTAGCCGGGACAGGGGTTCCTACGAGCAGTACTTC. Encoded protein: CASSSRDRGSYEQYF.

V and J are TRBV7-3 and TRBJ2-1, with 8 bases identical to TRBD2. This CDR3 has 16 residues. V shed 6 bases and J 4 bases; nucleotides not matched to a gene: 11. Germline CDR1 reads SGHTA; CDR2 reads FQGTGA. The CDR3 coding sequence is TGTGCCAGCAGTCCGCCGGGACTAGGGGAGTACAATGAGCAGTTCTTC. It yields the protein CASSPPGLGEYNEQFF.

The V call is TRBV9, the J call TRBJ2-3, with D tentatively TRBD1 or TRBD2 (6 bases each). The ends were cut back, 8 bases at V and 2 bases at J, with 12 bases in the middle. Germline V gene lookup returns CDR1 SGDLS and CDR2 YYNGEE. CDR3 length: 13 residues. The CDR3 coding sequence is TGTGCCAGTGAGGGGGGTTACACAGATACGCAGTATTTT. This encodes CASEGGYTDTQYF.

The rearrangement uses TRBV6-5 and TRBJ2-1, with unresolved D. The germline V gene has CDR1 MNHEY and CDR2 SVGAGI. This CDR3 contains 14 residues. Trimming removed 0 bases at V and 5 bases at J, with 8 bases between. The CDR3 coding sequence is TGTGCCAGCAGTTACTCATCACTACACAATGAGCAGTTCTTC. The encoded protein is CASSYSSLHNEQFF.

V usage is TRBV9 and J usage is TRBJ1-3; 7 nucleotides align to TRBD1. The germline V gene has CDR1 SGDLS and CDR2 YYNGEE. This CDR3 is 14 amino acids long. Trimming removed 3 bases from V and 4 bases from J; junction bases left unmatched: 4. CDR3 nucleotide sequence: TGTGCCAGCAGCGCGCAGGGGGTAGGAAACACCATATATTTT. Translated, it gives CASSAQGVGNTIYF.

The chain joins TRBV6-4 to TRBJ2-1; 7 bases fit TRBD1. Trimming took 3 bases from V and 6 from J; bases not matched to a gene: 5. The CDR3 is 14 residues long. CDR1 MRHNA and CDR2 SNTAGT come from the germline V gene. CDR3 DNA: TGTGCCAGCAGTGAGGAACAGGGGTCCAATGAGCAGTTCTTC. It translates to CASSEEQGSNEQFF.

The chain recombines TRBV28 with TRBJ2-1; 11 bases match TRBD2. There are 16 residues in the CDR3. V gave up 5 bases and J gave up 10 bases; unmatched junction bases: 13. Germline CDR1 MDHEN, CDR2 SYDVKM. In DNA form, the CDR3 reads TGTGCCAGCAGTATCCGGAGGGCTAGCGGGAGGATAGAGCAGTTCTTC. This sequence encodes CASSIRRASGRIEQFF.

This chain links TRBV5-1 with TRBJ2-3; maybe TRBD2 (7 bases). V was clipped by 4 bases and J by 1 base, with 13 bases between them. The CDR3 sequence is 15 residues long. Germline loops: CDR1 SGHRS, CDR2 YFSETQ. Written as DNA, the CDR3 is TGCGCCAGCAGCCGCGGGGGCGGGGGCACAGATACGCAGTATTTT. This translates into CASSRGGGGTDTQYF.

The table lists this clone with a count of one. The chain uses TRBV10-3 and TRBJ1-4; TRBD1 might be the D (6 bases). Germline V CDR1 and CDR2: ENHRY, SYGVKD. V was trimmed by 0 bases and J by 5 bases, leaving 16 bases between them. The CDR3 sequence is 17 residues long. The CDR3 here is CAISESQKGRGNEKLFF. CDR3 DNA sequence: TGTGCCATCAGTGAGTCACAAAAGGGCAGGGGAAATGAAAAACTGTTTTTT.

The rearrangement uses TRBV19 and TRBJ2-7; no reliable D call. The germline V and J ends were trimmed by 3 bases and 0 bases, with 9 bases remaining between them. The germline gives CDR1 LNHDA, CDR2 SQIVND (reference sequence). This CDR3 region has 14 residues. The CDR3 DNA reads TGTGCCAGTAGTATTACCCATAGCTCCTACGAGCAGTACTTC. This codes for CASSITHSSYEQYF.

The V gene is TRBV7-8, the J gene TRBJ1-4; tentative D call: TRBD1 (6 bases). Germline CDR1 is SGHVS and CDR2 is FQNEAQ. V dropped 4 bases and J dropped 4 bases, with 7 bases sitting between them. The CDR3 spans 13 residues. The DNA for the CDR3 is TGTGCCAGCAGCTCACAGGGTAATGAAAAACTGTTTTTT. This translates into CASSSQGNEKLFF.

V gene TRBV27 combines with J gene TRBJ1-5, with D perhaps matching TRBD1 (5 bases). Germline CDR1 reads MNHEY; CDR2 reads SMNVEV (reference sequence). The CDR3 has 14 amino acids. Trimming cost V 0 bases and J 9 bases, with 12 bases left between them. DNA of the CDR3: TGTGCCAGCAGTTTATCTAGGGGAGGATGGCCCCAGCATTTT. This translates into CASSLSRGGWPQHF.

V usage is TRBV6-6 and J usage is TRBJ2-7; 7 nucleotides align to TRBD1. Germline assignment: CDR1 MNHNY and CDR2 SVGAGI (reference sequence). This CDR3 contains 14 residues. The V segment lost 5 bases and the J segment 3 bases; nucleotides outside the gene matches: 7. CDR3 protein: CASSTTTGYYEQYF. CDR3 coding DNA: TGTGCCAGCAGTACTACGACAGGGTACTACGAGCAGTACTTC.

The gene calls are TRBV28 and TRBJ2-7; 12 bases are a match to TRBD2. After removal of 5 bases from V and 1 base from J, the junction contained 0 bases not matched to a gene. This CDR3 is 14 amino acids long. Germline V gives CDR1 MDHEN, CDR2 SYDVKM. The CDR3 sequence: CASSGLAGSYEQYF. CDR3 DNA sequence: TGTGCCAGCAGTGGACTAGCGGGGTCCTACGAGCAGTACTTC.

The chain combines TRBV30 with TRBJ2-5; TRBD2 aligns across 13 bases. This CDR3 has 15 residues. J was trimmed by 5 bases and V by 0 bases; bases with no gene match: 3. Germline assignment: CDR1 GTSNPN and CDR2 SVGIG (reference sequence). The chain's CDR3 is CAWSVLTSGGETQYF. As DNA, the CDR3 is TGTGCCTGGAGTGTACTGACTAGCGGGGGGGAGACCCAGTACTTC.

V gene TRBV5-8 combines with J gene TRBJ2-2; 10 bases align to TRBD1. V gave up 2 bases and J gave up 5 bases; unmatched junction bases: 3. Per germline, CDR1 SGHTS and CDR2 YDEGEE. This CDR3 has 15 amino acids. For the CDR3, the DNA is TGTGCCAGCAGCTTCCGGACAGGGGGGACCGGGGAGCTGTTTTTT. Its protein is CASSFRTGGTGELFF.

The chain is built from TRBV4-1 and TRBJ2-1; TRBD2 matches 13 bases. Trimming removed 0 bases from V and 10 bases from J; junction bases left unmatched: 6. The CDR3 length is 16 residues. Germline CDR1 MGHRA, CDR2 YSYEKL. CDR3 bases: TGCGCCAGCAGCCAAGATGCGGGACTAGCGGGAAGGGAGCAGTTCTTC. Translation gives CASSQDAGLAGREQFF.